Shown below are 18 T cell receptor beta chains from a single sample sequenced in a study of blood T cell repertoires in COVID-19. The table came from immunoSEQ multiplex PCR; TCRdb's copy has only in-frame clones and leaves some out. This repertoire shows more than 200,000 clones, 65% to 90% found once; its top ten account for over 1.5%. Specimen: peripheral blood. The receptors derive from a man aged 25-45 years with active or convalescent COVID-19.

The chain carries TRBV19 and TRBJ2-3; D is ambiguous. The CDR3 sequence is 14 residues long. Germline values: CDR1 LNHDA, CDR2 SQIVND (reference sequence). The CDR3 loop reads CATNLRQGTDTQYF. CDR3 DNA sequence: TGTGCAACCAACCTCCGGCAGGGCACAGATACGCAGTATTTT.

This clone was seen many times. The sample has other DNA sequences that encode this CDR3 too. V and J are TRBV5-6 and TRBJ2-7; a weak D match, TRBD1 (6 bases). Trimming shortened V by 3 bases and J by 3 bases, and 10 bases separated the two germline ends. CDR3 size: 13 residues. Germline V gives CDR1 SGHDT, CDR2 YYEEEE. The CDR3, as DNA: TGTGCCAGCAGCTCTGGACAGAGCTACGAGCAGTACTTC. This sequence encodes CASSSGQSYEQYF.

The chain is built from TRBV21-1 and TRBJ2-7; the table names TRBD1, a call not compared with the DNA. TRBV21-1 is classified as a pseudogene. This CDR3 has 18 residues. The CDR3 region has the DNA TGTGCCAGCAGCAAAGGGGTGACAGGGGAACGGGGGGCCTACGAGCAGTACTTC. This translates into CASSKGVTGERGAYEQYF.

The V call is TRBV18, the J call TRBJ1-1, with 10 positions matching TRBD1. CDR1 KGHSH and CDR2 LQKENI come from the germline V gene. The CDR3 spans 16 residues. V shed 3 bases and J 4 bases; nucleotides not matched to a gene: 8. The CDR3 DNA reads as TGTGCCAGCTCACCGCAGGGGGACAGGGGCGGCACTGAAGCTTTCTTT. Encoded protein: CASSPQGDRGGTEAFF.

The V gene is TRBV5-1, the J gene TRBJ2-1; 9 bases match TRBD1. CDR3 length equals 16 residues. Germline lookup yields CDR1 SGHRS and CDR2 YFSETQ. V dropped 6 bases and J dropped 10; count of bases not matched to a gene: 17. The CDR3: CASNYEPGQGWLEQFF. The CDR3 DNA is TGCGCCAGCAACTACGAACCGGGACAGGGTTGGTTGGAGCAGTTCTTC.

This rearrangement joins TRBV5-1 to TRBJ1-5; D is unclear. Germline CDR1 SGHRS, CDR2 YFSETQ. V gave up 0 bases and J gave up 6 bases, with 10 bases separating them. The CDR3 has 14 residues. The CDR3 sequence is CASSLAGTGQPQHF. The CDR3, as DNA: TGCGCCAGCAGCTTGGCTGGTACGGGTCAGCCCCAGCATTTT.

The genes are TRBV30 and TRBJ2-5, with TRBD1 as a possible D gene (5 bases). Germline CDR1 and CDR2: GTSNPN and SVGIG (reference sequence). Trimming removed 2 bases from V and 2 bases from J, with 12 bases in between. The CDR3 extends over 14 amino acids. CDR3 sequence (DNA): TGTGCCTGGAGTCTGGGGCATCGACAAGAGACCCAGTACTTC. It yields the protein CAWSLGHRQETQYF.

The chain joins TRBV5-8 to TRBJ1-5; TRBD1 is a possible D gene (5 bases). Germline loops: CDR1 SGHTS, CDR2 YDEGEE. Trimming left V 1 base short and J 2 bases short, with 7 bases between. The CDR3 loop spans 14 amino acids. The CDR3 loop reads CASSLWGGNQPQHF. CDR3 nucleotides: TGTGCCAGCAGCTTGTGGGGGGGCAATCAGCCCCAGCATTTT.

This clone was detected a few times. The V and J genes are TRBV30 and TRBJ1-1; D remains unclear. V was pared by 4 bases and J by 0 bases, with 12 bases between. The CDR3 runs to 14 residues. From germline, CDR1 is GTSNPN and CDR2 SVGIG (reference sequence). The CDR3 sequence: CAWTRERMNTEAFF. CDR3 DNA: TGTGCCTGGACAAGGGAGAGGATGAACACTGAAGCTTTCTTT.

This clone showed up just a few times. This chain connects TRBV7-7 to TRBJ2-7; 13 nucleotides align to TRBD2. In germline, CDR1 is SSHAT, CDR2 FNYEAQ (reference sequence). V shed 5 bases and J 2 bases; nucleotides not matched to a gene: 3. The CDR3 is made up of 15 amino acids. Written as DNA, the CDR3 is TGTGCCAGCAGCCCGGGACTAGCGGGGACCTACGAGCAGTACTTC. Translation: CASSPGLAGTYEQYF.

The J gene is TRBJ1-1, the V gene TRBV9, with 8 bases fitting TRBD1. This CDR3 has 14 residues. Germline CDR1 reads SGDLS; CDR2 reads YYNGEE. After removal of 3 bases from V and 2 bases from J, the junction contained 3 bases not matched to a gene. CDR3 in DNA: TGTGCCAGCAGCGAACAGGGGGGAAACACTGAAGCTTTCTTT. Its translation is CASSEQGGNTEAFF. The whole variable domain, remainder taken from reference TRBV9 and TRBJ1-1, is DSGVTQTPKHLITATGQRVTLRCSPRSGDLSVYWYQQSLDQGLQFLIQYYNGEERAKGNILERFSAQQFPDLHSELNLSSLELGDSALYFCASSEQGGNTEAFFGQGTRLTVV.

The chain is built from TRBV10-3 and TRBJ1-2; 7 nucleotides align to TRBD1. CDR3 length equals 13 residues. The V gene end was trimmed by 6 bases and the J gene end by 4 bases; junction bases not matched to a gene: 5. Germline-derived CDR1 and CDR2 are ENHRY and SYGVKD. The CDR3 sequence is CAISDGTAYGYTF. The DNA of the CDR3 is TGTGCCATCAGCGACGGGACAGCCTATGGCTACACCTTC.

V and J are TRBV7-2 and TRBJ2-5, with D uncertain. This CDR3 is 11 amino acids long. V was pared by 5 bases and J by 3 bases, with 4 bases between. Germline V gene sequence: CDR1 SGHTA, CDR2 FQGNSA. CDR3 sequence: CASSIKETQYF. For the CDR3, the DNA is TGTGCCAGCAGCATTAAAGAGACCCAGTACTTC.

The genes are TRBV29-1 and TRBJ2-4; possible D gene TRBD2, 7 bases. CDR1 and CDR2 from the germline V gene are SQVTM and ANQGSEA. The CDR3 consists of 13 residues. V was cut by 7 bases and J by 7 bases, with 17 bases left in between. The CDR3 DNA is TGCAGCGGGGAATTAGGGGGAGGGAACATTCAGTACTTC. It encodes CSGELGGGNIQYF.

This chain joins TRBV12-5 and TRBJ1-4, with D perhaps TRBD1 (5 bases). The CDR3 runs to 14 residues. Germline assignment: CDR1 LGHNT and CDR2 FRNRAP. V lost 1 base and J lost 7, with 10 bases in between. The CDR3 here is CASGLAGTGEKLFF. The CDR3 nucleotides read TGTGCTAGTGGTTTGGCAGGGACTGGTGAAAAACTGTTTTTT.

The V and J genes are TRBV6-2 or TRBV6-3 and TRBJ2-7; D is ambiguous. Per the germline V gene, CDR1 is MNHEY and CDR2 is SVGEGT. The CDR3 covers 13 residues. Trimming took 2 bases from V and 6 from J, leaving 11 bases between them. CDR3 sequence (DNA): TGTGCCAGCAGTTACCCCCTCCGTCGCGAGCAGTACTTC. Its protein product is CASSYPLRREQYF.

The rearrangement links TRBV30 to TRBJ2-3; TRBD2 agrees at 10 bases. The germline V gene has CDR1 GTSNPN and CDR2 SVGIG (reference sequence). J gave up 2 bases and V 1 base, and 3 bases lay outside the gene matches. The CDR3 runs to 15 residues. CDR3 DNA sequence: TGTGCCTGGAGTGGTCTAGCGGGGGACACAGATACGCAGTATTTT. It yields the protein CAWSGLAGDTDTQYF.

The rearrangement links TRBV6-5 to TRBJ1-4; D is unresolved. The V and J ends lost 2 bases and 3 bases respectively, with 10 bases between them. This CDR3 is built from 15 residues. Germline CDR1 is MNHEY and CDR2 is SVGAGI. The CDR3 spells CASSYRRNSNEKLFF. DNA for the CDR3: TGTGCCAGCAGTTACCGCAGGAACTCTAATGAAAAACTGTTTTTT.